Listed here are 14 T cell receptor beta chains from one sample, sequenced in a study of cytomegalovirus exposure and HLA in healthy donors. PCR used 60 Vbeta primers and 13 Jbeta primers. Data came from immunoSEQ multiplex PCR; TCRdb stores just in-frame clones and leaves some out. This sample has 130,000 to 150,000 clones, with roughly 80% found just once. The sample was PBMCs. Receptor source: a man aged 40-55 years in good health and CMV-seronegative.

The CDR3 here is CATSGGLSDTGELFF. The DNA of the CDR3 is TGTGCCACCTCTGGAGGGCTATCAGACACCGGGGAGCTGTTTTTT. The rearrangement uses TRBV2 and TRBJ2-2; D is perhaps TRBD2 (6 bases). V lost 10 bases to trimming and J lost 3 bases, with 18 bases between them. Germline CDR1 reads SNHLY; CDR2 reads FYNNEI. This CDR3 region has 15 residues.

This chain connects TRBV15 to TRBJ1-5; D gene ambiguous. Trimming pared 0 bases from V and 1 base from J, leaving 16 bases between. The CDR3 sequence is 18 residues long. Germline CDR1 is LNHNV and CDR2 is YYDKDF (reference sequence). The CDR3 sequence: CATSRDLARGRSNQPQHF. The CDR3 region has the DNA TGTGCCACCAGCAGAGATCTCGCCCGGGGTAGGAGCAATCAGCCCCAGCATTTT.

The V call is TRBV6-1, the J call TRBJ2-5, with 7 bases identical to TRBD1. CDR1 MNHNS and CDR2 SASEGT come from the germline V gene. This CDR3 has 15 residues. Trimming at V came to 3 bases and at J to 4 bases, leaving 8 bases not matched to a gene. CDR3 amino acids: CASSEYRGEGETQYF. The CDR3 coding sequence is TGTGCCAGCAGTGAGTACAGGGGAGAAGGAGAGACCCAGTACTTC.

The J gene is TRBJ2-1, the V gene TRBV29-1; D gene uncertain. Germline CDR1 and CDR2: SQVTM and ANQGSEA. This CDR3 has 14 amino acids. V lost 4 bases and J lost 7, with 17 bases in between. The CDR3 DNA sequence: TGCAGCGTTGTATCACAGTTGTGGCCAAATGAGCAGTTCTTC. Amino acid sequence: CSVVSQLWPNEQFF.

This clone was detected only once. The V and J genes are TRBV11-2 and TRBJ2-1, with a possible D match to TRBD2 (5 bases). Germline V gene data show CDR1 as SGHAT and CDR2 as FQNNGV. With 6 bases removed from V and 5 bases from J, the gap between germline ends came to 14 bases. This CDR3 contains 14 residues. Here the CDR3 reads CASSFSPRDNEQFF. The CDR3 coding sequence is TGTGCCAGCAGTTTTTCCCCGCGGGACAATGAGCAGTTCTTC.

This sequence joins TRBV2 and TRBJ2-5; tentatively, D is TRBD1 (6 bases). Trimming stripped 3 bases from V and 1 base from J, with 9 bases between. There are 14 residues in the CDR3. Germline-derived CDR1 and CDR2 are SNHLY and FYNNEI. The CDR3 spells CASSDGTTQETQYF. DNA for the CDR3: TGTGCCAGCAGTGACGGGACAACCCAAGAGACCCAGTACTTC. Full variable domain (missing parts from reference TRBV2 and TRBJ2-5): EPEVTQTPSHQVTQMGQEVILRCVPISNHLYFYWYRQILGQKVEFLVSFYNNEISEKSEIFDDQFSVERPDGSNFTLKIRSTKLEDSAMYFCASSDGTTQETQYFGPGTRLLVL.

V is TRBV6-5 and J is TRBJ1-2; the match to TRBD1 covers 8 bases. The CDR3 loop spans 14 amino acids. V dropped 4 bases and J dropped 4; count of bases not matched to a gene: 5. Germline loops: CDR1 MNHEY, CDR2 SVGAGI. CDR3 sequence reads: CASSFLTGGYGYTF. CDR3 sequence (DNA): TGTGCCAGCAGTTTTTTAACAGGGGGCTATGGCTACACCTTC.

This chain links TRBV5-5 with TRBJ1-4; a possible D gene is TRBD1 (5 bases). The CDR3 is 17 amino acids. CDR1 and CDR2 from the germline V gene are SGHKS and YYEKEE (reference sequence). Trimming cost V 4 bases and J 2 bases, with 18 bases left between them. This CDR3 reads CASSNYAGVRTNEKLFF. The CDR3 coding sequence is TGTGCCAGCAGCAACTATGCGGGGGTGAGGACTAATGAAAAACTGTTTTTT.

In this sample, this clone turned up a few times. The chain couples TRBV5-5 to TRBJ1-3; 7 bases align to TRBD1. Germline V lookup: CDR1 SGHKS, CDR2 YYEKEE (reference sequence). The CDR3 contains 16 residues. Trimming at V came to 4 bases and at J to 6 bases, leaving 13 bases not matched to a gene. The CDR3 here is CASSLAFRQGANTIYF. In DNA, the CDR3 is TGTGCCAGCAGCCTGGCGTTCCGACAGGGTGCAAACACCATATATTTT.

The chain combines TRBV7-8 with TRBJ2-5, with D maybe TRBD2 (6 bases). The J call may be incorrect, as the DNA end agrees better with TRBJ2-7. CDR3 length: 15 residues. Germline assignment: CDR1 SGHVS and CDR2 FQNEAQ. In DNA, the CDR3 is TGTGCCAGCAGCTTGACTGGAGGGCTAAACTACGAGCAGTACTTC. Encoded protein: CASSLTGGLNYEQYF.

The J gene is TRBJ2-3, the V gene TRBV7-3, with D possibly matching TRBD1 (5 bases). Germline V lookup: CDR1 SGHTA, CDR2 FQGTGA. This CDR3 is built from 14 residues. V shed 5 bases and J shed 4 bases, with 13 bases lying between them. The CDR3 loop reads CASSPNRFPDTQYF. The CDR3, as DNA: TGTGCCAGCAGCCCAAACAGGTTTCCAGATACGCAGTATTTT.

The chain links TRBV5-4 to TRBJ1-1; D gene ambiguous. CDR1 and CDR2 (germline): SGHNT, YYREEE (reference sequence). The CDR3 contains 14 residues. V dropped 4 bases and J dropped 4 bases, with 14 bases sitting between them. Here the CDR3 reads CASSPPGEGTEAFF. CDR3 sequence (DNA): TGTGCCAGCAGCCCCCCGGGCGAGGGCACTGAAGCTTTCTTT.

This sequence joins TRBV4-1 and TRBJ2-7, with 9 bases fitting TRBD2. This CDR3 comprises 17 residues. From germline, CDR1 is MGHRA and CDR2 YSYEKL. J gave up 0 bases and V 1 base, and 7 bases lay outside the gene matches. The CDR3 here is CASSQVSSGVNSYEQYF. The CDR3 DNA reads TGCGCCAGCAGCCAAGTTTCTAGCGGGGTAAACTCCTACGAGCAGTACTTC.

V is TRBV25-1 and J is TRBJ2-1; 9 bases line up with TRBD2. With 7 bases clipped from V and 7 bases from J, the junction kept 8 bases outside the gene matches. In germline, CDR1 is MGHDK, CDR2 SYGVNS. The CDR3 has 14 amino acids. CDR3 amino acids: CASIRGGATNEQFF. CDR3 DNA: TGTGCCAGCATCCGCGGGGGGGCCACTAATGAGCAGTTCTTC. Supplemented by reference TRBV25-1 and TRBJ2-1, the full variable domain reads EADIYQTPRYLVIGTGKKITLECSQTMGHDKMYWYQQDPGMELHLIHYSYGVNSTEKGDLSSESTVSRIRTEHFPLTLESARPSHTSQYLCASIRGGATNEQFFGPGTRLTVL.